The T cell receptor beta chain described here comes from a study of T cell responses to AZD1222 COVID-19 vaccine (dated by TCRdb to the early 2020s). At the level of the whole study: Because spike-specific TCR depth and breadth did not differ between the two schedules, AZD1222 recipients who got a second dose at roughly 4 weeks were pooled with those who got a second dose at roughly 12 weeks. Enrollment into the trials was organized by age into subgroups of 18-55, 56-69 and 70-plus years, and those subgroups contained about 150, 27 and 61 TCR-sequenced participants, respectively. A total of about 250 trial participants underwent TCR sequencing, of whom more than 200 had received two doses of AZD1222 and 26 had received two doses of the MenACWY control vaccine.

According to the study, the label for this sample's time point signals: baseline before first vaccination. Samples from vaccinated people were obtained from the UK trials COV001 and COV002, which included a single-blind randomized controlled phase 2/3 trial of AZD1222 (ChAdOx1 nCoV-19) in healthy adults. For TCRbeta chain sequencing, PBMC samples from trial participants were taken at day 0 and at day 28 after the second dose. V is cut by 2 bases and J by 5 bases, and the space between the germline ends is 6 bases. The CDR3 runs 12 residues from the cysteine to the phenylalanine. Only the CDR3 DNA stays, 36 bases, in frame from base 1. Overall study results and their limits: Vaccine-associated CD4 TCRs spanned the whole spike protein, with dominant responses in regions 160-218 and 743-854. After two AZD1222 doses, spike-specific TCR breadth and depth were significantly higher than at day 0 and than in MenACWY recipients. No day 14 peak-response samples were available, so repertoires were characterized only after the peak T cell response. The 56-69-year group was small, and its depth increase did not reach significance, likely because of low power. Conclusions about previously exposed vaccinees are limited because only six or seven AZD1222 recipients were SARS-CoV-2 seropositive at baseline. Participants were mostly white British, with more females than males. The authors suggested clonal diversity may have been underestimated. Reportedly, close to half of the unique spike-specific TCRs recognized epitopes lying outside the regions that are mutated in the B.1.351 and B.1.1.7 variants.

As to this clone: Its antigen remains undetermined. The sample holds no much larger clone one base away, and base qualities are not on file.

The CDR3 regions of human TCRbeta chains were analyzed by immunosequencing. For the original study's pipeline: TCRs in the repertoires were compared against a reference library of SARS-CoV-2-specific TCRs that had been generated with the MIRA antigen-specificity platform. Breadth was defined as the fraction of unique TCRs that were SARS-CoV-2-associated, and depth was defined as the fraction of total T cells that were SARS-CoV-2-associated. Each spike-specific TCR was assigned to its reactive spike region and to a CD4 or CD8 class using the MIRA data. Log10-transformed breadth and depth values were compared by one-way ANOVA with Sidak's multiple comparisons tests. TCRdb re-hosts the immuneACCESS table, in-frame sequences only. Its copies lack some clones; in the studies checked, an unresolved V gene accounts for under half of them, and the cause for the rest is not known. V and J calls plus clone size are reproduced from that table; the DNA served to infer D and trimming. Within this sample are some 120,000 clones, with approximately 86% of them counted one time only. The top ten clones comprise just over 9.5% of the sample.

The sample in question was peripheral blood, obtained on day 0 of AZD1222 vaccination. This receptor was taken from an adult in good health. The rearranged segments are TRBV12-3 or TRBV12-4 and TRBJ1-2; no D gene call is confident. The nucleotides read TGTGCCAGCAGTTTAATTGGATATGGCTACACCTTC. Its amino acids are CASSLIGYGYTF.